Sequencing of this T cell receptor beta chain was carried out in a study of blood T cell repertoires in COVID-19. TCRdb's table, derived via immunoSEQ multiplex PCR, lists solely in-frame clones and lacks some. The data contain about 140,000 clones, 70% to 85% of them singletons. This CDR3 is 14 amino acids long. Germline lookup yields CDR1 SNHLY and CDR2 FYNNEI. Trimming took 2 bases from V and 8 from J, leaving 15 bases between them. The chain employs TRBV2 and TRBJ1-2; D is uncertain. The TCR sequence derives from a woman aged 18-35 years who had been exposed to COVID-19. Sequenced sample: PBMCs or T cells enriched from blood (not recorded which). The CDR3, as DNA: TGTGCCAGCAGTGAACACGGCACGGAGGGAGGCTACACCTTC. It is translated as CASSEHGTEGGYTF.